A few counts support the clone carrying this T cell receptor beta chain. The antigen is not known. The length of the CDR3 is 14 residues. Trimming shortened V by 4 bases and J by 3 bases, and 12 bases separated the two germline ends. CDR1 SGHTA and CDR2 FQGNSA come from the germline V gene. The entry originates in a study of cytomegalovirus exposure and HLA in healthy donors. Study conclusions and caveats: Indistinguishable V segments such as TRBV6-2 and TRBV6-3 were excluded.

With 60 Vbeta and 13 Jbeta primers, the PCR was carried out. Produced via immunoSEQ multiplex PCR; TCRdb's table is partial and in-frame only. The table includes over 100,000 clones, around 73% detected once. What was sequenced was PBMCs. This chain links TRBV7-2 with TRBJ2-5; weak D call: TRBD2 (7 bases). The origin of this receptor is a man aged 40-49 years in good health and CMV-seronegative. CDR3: CASSSGGGEETQYF. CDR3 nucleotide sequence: TGTGCCAGCAGCTCGGGGGGCGGCGAAGAGACCCAGTACTTC.